This T cell receptor beta chain comes out of a study of blood T cell repertoires in COVID-19. Study-wide background: PBMCs, B-cell-depleted T cells, or T cells were the source of the cDNA or gDNA that made up the material.

Method: immunoSEQ multiplex PCR; TCRdb's copy keeps in-frame clones and lacks some. The table has about 87,000 clones, around 87% seen once. This CDR3 spans 15 amino acids. Germline CDR1 is GTSNPN and CDR2 is SVGIG (reference sequence). V dropped 3 bases and J dropped 2; count of bases not matched to a gene: 2. Sequencing was performed on peripheral blood. The clonotype was recovered from a man aged 40-50 years with acute or convalescent COVID-19. The J gene is TRBJ2-2, the V gene TRBV30; 11 nucleotides agree with TRBD2. The DNA of the CDR3 is TGTGCCTGGAGACTAGCGGGGGCAAACACCGGGGAGCTGTTTTTT. Its protein is CAWRLAGANTGELFF.